Presented here are 14 T cell receptor beta chains from one specimen sequenced in a study of cytomegalovirus exposure and HLA in healthy donors. Researchers ran the PCR with 60 Vbeta and 13 Jbeta primers. Data came from immunoSEQ multiplex PCR; TCRdb stores just in-frame clones and leaves some out. The profile covers 110,000 to 150,000 clones, with around 10% appearing a single time and 1.5% to 2% taken by the ten largest. The sample taken for sequencing was PBMCs. These receptors were obtained from a male donor in good health and CMV-seronegative.

This clone was seen more than once but under ten times. The V gene is TRBV5-5, the J gene TRBJ1-2; 11 positions match TRBD1. V gave up 4 bases and J gave up 2 bases; unmatched junction bases: 13. The CDR3 length is 18 residues. The germline V gene encodes CDR1 SGHKS and CDR2 YYEKEE (reference sequence). CDR3 sequence (DNA): TGTGCCAGCAGCCCCTCCGGGACAGGGGGTTGGTTCAACTATGGCTACACCTTC. The encoded protein is CASSPSGTGGWFNYGYTF.

The V gene is TRBV5-1, the J gene TRBJ1-1; D not certain. Trimming cost V 1 base and J 0 bases, with 10 bases left between them. The CDR3 has 15 amino acids. Germline lookup yields CDR1 SGHRS and CDR2 YFSETQ. CDR3 coding DNA: TGCGCCAGCAGCTTGATAGCCCCAGTGAACACTGAAGCTTTCTTT. It translates to CASSLIAPVNTEAFF.

J is TRBJ1-5 and V is TRBV6-1; 8 positions match TRBD1. With 4 bases clipped from V and 5 bases from J, the junction kept 4 bases outside the gene matches. The CDR3 consists of 14 residues. The V gene's germline CDR1 is MNHNS and CDR2 SASEGT. The CDR3 DNA sequence: TGTGCCAGCAGTGTGACAGGGGTAGATCAGCCCCAGCATTTT. Its translation: CASSVTGVDQPQHF.

This clone was detected only a few times. The V gene is TRBV5-1, the J gene TRBJ1-1; 11 bases are shared with TRBD1. V gave up 0 bases and J gave up 6 bases; unmatched junction bases: 7. The CDR3 has 16 residues. The germline gives CDR1 SGHRS, CDR2 YFSETQ. This CDR3 is CASSLGTGGAGAEAFF. The CDR3 bases are TGCGCCAGCAGCTTGGGGACAGGGGGCGCGGGGGCTGAAGCTTTCTTT.

The CDR3 region has the DNA TGTGCCAGCAGCCGATTTGAGGGCCGGAATGAGCAGTTCTTC. Translated, it gives CASSRFEGRNEQFF. The chain uses TRBV14 and TRBJ2-1; tentatively, D is TRBD2 (5 bases). CDR3 length: 14 amino acids. Germline assignment: CDR1 SGHDN and CDR2 FVKESK. V shed 4 bases and J shed 7 bases, with 14 bases lying between them.

This chain joins TRBV5-8 and TRBJ1-1; 9 nucleotides match TRBD1. Germline CDR1 is SGHTS and CDR2 is YDEGEE. This CDR3 spans 16 amino acids. The V segment lost 5 bases and the J segment 5 bases; nucleotides outside the gene matches: 13. The CDR3 here is CASSLQGAYGSTEAFF. CDR3 bases: TGTGCCAGCAGTTTACAGGGGGCGTATGGTAGTACTGAAGCTTTCTTT.

The table lists this clone with a few counts. Written as DNA, the CDR3 is TGTGCCAGCAGCTTGGCCCTAGCTGGTTTCGAGCAGTACTTC. The encoded protein is CASSLALAGFEQYF. This chain links TRBV5-6 with TRBJ2-7; D might be TRBD2 (5 bases). The CDR3 is made up of 14 amino acids. V was clipped by 0 bases and J by 6 bases, with 13 bases between them. Germline V gene sequence: CDR1 SGHDT, CDR2 YYEEEE. The full variable domain, its missing parts supplied by reference TRBV5-6 and TRBJ2-7, is DAGVTQSPTHLIKTRGQQVTLRCSPKSGHDTVSWYQQALGQGPQFIFQYYEEEERQRGNFPDRFSGHQFPNYSSELNVNALLLGDSALYLCASSLALAGFEQYFGPGTRLTVT.

In its sample, this clone was seen a few times. The V gene is TRBV7-9, the J gene TRBJ1-1; 7 nucleotides agree with TRBD1. The V and J ends lost 6 bases and 7 bases, in that order; junction bases with no gene match: 11. Germline values: CDR1 SEHNR, CDR2 FQNEAQ (reference sequence). The CDR3 sequence is 14 residues long. The CDR3 is CASRDAGQSHEAFF. The CDR3 bases are TGTGCCAGCAGAGACGCGGGACAGTCACATGAAGCTTTCTTT.

This clone turned up a few times. The genes are TRBV29-1 and TRBJ2-7, with D unclear. Trimming removed 7 bases from V and 2 bases from J, with 15 bases in between. The CDR3 consists of 13 residues. The germline CDR1 and CDR2 sequences are SQVTM and ANQGSEA. The CDR3 DNA reads TGCAGCGCCAGACTGGATCCAACCTACGAGCAGTACTTC. It encodes CSARLDPTYEQYF.

This clone has just a few counts. V is TRBV4-2 and J is TRBJ2-3; TRBD2 matches 11 bases. This CDR3 spans 17 amino acids. V lost 4 bases and J lost 2; bases outside the gene matches: 8. The germline V gene has CDR1 LGHNA and CDR2 YNFKEQ. The CDR3 sequence: CASSRRASGGLTDTQYF. The CDR3 DNA sequence: TGTGCCAGCAGCCGGAGGGCTAGCGGGGGGCTCACAGATACGCAGTATTTT.

This clone was found a few times. The rearrangement links TRBV9 to TRBJ1-2, with unresolved D. The V end lost 0 bases, the J end lost 1 base, and 7 bases lay between the germline ends. The CDR3 contains 14 residues. The V gene's germline CDR1 is SGDLS and CDR2 YYNGEE. The CDR3 coding sequence is TGTGCCAGCAGCGTAGCTCCGGGTAACTATGGCTACACCTTC. The encoded protein is CASSVAPGNYGYTF.

This clone appeared a few times. This sequence joins TRBV28 and TRBJ2-7; 7 bases agree with TRBD1. The germline V gene has CDR1 MDHEN and CDR2 SYDVKM. The CDR3 consists of 14 residues. The V and J ends lost 3 bases and 8 bases, in that order; junction bases with no gene match: 10. CDR3 nucleotides: TGTGCCAGCAGTTTTAGTGACAGGGCCTTCAAGCAGTACTTC. Translated, it gives CASSFSDRAFKQYF.

The genes are TRBV7-8 and TRBJ1-2, with D tentatively TRBD1 (6 bases). Germline-derived CDR1 and CDR2 are SGHVS and FQNEAQ. This CDR3 is built from 17 residues. Trimming left V 2 bases short and J 4 bases short, with 20 bases between. The CDR3 reads CASSLTGQGQMIYGYTF. CDR3 nucleotide sequence: TGTGCCAGCAGCTTAACGGGCCAGGGGCAGATGATCTATGGCTACACCTTC.

This clone was seen a few times. The CDR3 DNA sequence: TGCAGCGTCGAACATGTTAAGGAGGACAGGGAGAACACTGAAGCTTTCTTT. This encodes CSVEHVKEDRENTEAFF. The rearrangement joins TRBV29-1 to TRBJ1-1; TRBD1 matches at 8 bases. The trim removed 6 bases at V and 1 base at J, leaving 16 bases unmatched. The V gene's germline CDR1 is SQVTM and CDR2 ANQGSEA. The CDR3 is made up of 17 amino acids.